One and the same sample provided the 24 T cell receptor beta chains below, sequenced in a study of blood T cell repertoires in COVID-19. Repertoires were generated with immunoSEQ multiplex PCR, while TCRdb's copy carries only in-frame clones and drops some. Of roughly 150,000 clones listed, 85% to 90% are singletons. Sequencing was carried out using peripheral blood. These TCRs come from a man in his forties or fifties who had recovered from COVID-19.

Concerning this clone itself: Different DNA sequences within this sample yield the same CDR3. The chain has TRBV7-3 and TRBJ2-2; D is ambiguous. V was shortened by 3 bases and J by 5 bases, with 10 bases between the two germline ends. Per the germline V gene, CDR1 is SGHTA and CDR2 is FQGTGA. This CDR3 spans 14 amino acids. The CDR3 coding sequence is TGTGCCAGCAGCTTGGCAGGTCGGACCGGGGAGCTGTTTTTT. Its translation is CASSLAGRTGELFF.

The rearrangement joins TRBV3-1 (or the pseudogene TRBV3-2) to TRBJ1-1; perhaps TRBD1 as D (6 bases). Trimming removed 4 bases from V and 3 bases from J, with 18 bases in between. From germline, CDR1 is LGHDT and CDR2 YNNKEL (reference sequence). The CDR3 spans 16 residues. The CDR3 loop is CASSPRGGARDTEAFF. The CDR3 DNA sequence: TGTGCCAGCAGCCCCCGGGGGGGGGCAAGGGACACTGAAGCTTTCTTT.

V and J are TRBV9 and TRBJ2-1, with 8 bases fitting TRBD2. The germline gives CDR1 SGDLS, CDR2 YYNGEE. This CDR3 is built from 15 residues. V lost 0 bases and J lost 6; bases outside the gene matches: 5. CDR3 in amino acids: CASSVVTSGFNEQFF. The CDR3 DNA reads as TGTGCCAGCAGCGTAGTAACTAGCGGATTCAATGAGCAGTTCTTC.

The chain has TRBV4-1 and TRBJ2-6, with D unresolved. V was trimmed by 0 bases and J by 2 bases, leaving 8 bases between them. This CDR3 is 16 amino acids long. The germline gives CDR1 MGHRA, CDR2 YSYEKL. The CDR3 region has the DNA TGCGCCAGCAGCCAAGATCTTGCAGCTGGGGCCAACGTCCTGACTTTC. Its protein product is CASSQDLAAGANVLTF.

The J gene is TRBJ1-5, the V gene TRBV6-6; weak D call: TRBD1 (5 bases). Trimming removed 6 bases from V and 4 bases from J, with 13 bases in between. The CDR3 has 14 amino acids. Germline values: CDR1 MNHNY, CDR2 SVGAGI (reference sequence). CDR3 protein: CASSSGQGNQPQHF. In nucleotides, the CDR3 is TGTGCCAGCAGCTCCGGGCAGGGTAATCAGCCCCAGCATTTT.

About this clone itself: One end of the junction is discordant with germline, which a read error may explain. V is TRBV5-5 and J is TRBJ2-1; 15 bases agree with TRBD2. Germline V gene lookup returns CDR1 SGHKS and CDR2 YYEKEE (reference sequence). The CDR3 runs 19 residues. CDR3 residues: CASRLGLAGGPSSYNEQFF. The DNA for the CDR3 is TGTGCCAGCAGGTTGGGACTAGCGGGGGGCCCTAGCTCCTACAATGAGCAGTTCTTC.

The genes are TRBV20-1 and TRBJ1-1, with D uncertain. This CDR3 comprises 11 residues. CDR1 is DFQATT and CDR2 is SNEGSKA in the germline V gene (reference sequence). Trimming left V 4 bases short and J 11 bases short, with 14 bases between. CDR3 nucleotide sequence: TGCAGTGCTAAAAGCGGGCCCAGGGCTTTCTTT. It codes for CSAKSGPRAFF.

The genes are TRBV3-1 (or the pseudogene TRBV3-2) and TRBJ2-5; 10 bases align to TRBD2. The length of the CDR3 is 17 residues. Germline CDR1 is LGHDT and CDR2 is YNNKEL (reference sequence). With 5 bases clipped from V and 5 bases from J, the junction kept 14 bases outside the gene matches. DNA for the CDR3: TGTGCCAGCAGCTGGGGCGAAAAGCGGGGGGGCCCGGAGACCCAGTACTTC. Protein sequence: CASSWGEKRGGPETQYF.

The V call is TRBV28, the J call TRBJ1-2; D is ambiguous. Trimming stripped 10 bases from V and 4 bases from J, with 19 bases between. Germline CDR1 reads MDHEN; CDR2 reads SYDVKM. The CDR3 length is 14 residues. As DNA, the CDR3 is TGTGCCACCGACGGGCAGGAGGTAGTCTATGGCTACACCTTC. It translates to CATDGQEVVYGYTF.

This sequence joins TRBV11-2 and TRBJ1-1; 7 bases map to TRBD1. Trimming removed 5 bases from V and 11 bases from J; junction bases left unmatched: 8. In germline, CDR1 is SGHAT, CDR2 FQNNGV. The CDR3 runs to 12 residues. DNA of the CDR3: TGTGCCAGCAGCCGAGACAGGGAGAGGGCTTTCTTT. It is translated as CASSRDRERAFF.

The chain carries TRBV10-3 and TRBJ1-2; the D gene is possibly TRBD1 (5 bases). Trimming removed 4 bases at V and 5 bases at J, with 14 bases between. The CDR3 loop spans 14 amino acids. Germline V gives CDR1 ENHRY, CDR2 SYGVKD. Here the CDR3 DNA reads TGTGCCATCAGTGGCCGAACAGGTCCGTATGGCTACACCTTC. Translated: CAISGRTGPYGYTF.

This chain joins TRBV7-2 and TRBJ1-1; 7 positions agree with TRBD1. Germline-derived CDR1 and CDR2 are SGHTA and FQGNSA. V shed 4 bases and J 5 bases; nucleotides not matched to a gene: 10. The CDR3 is 15 amino acids. The CDR3 DNA is TGTGCCAGCAGCTCAATTGACAGGGTAATAACTGAAGCTTTCTTT. As protein: CASSSIDRVITEAFF.

The rearrangement links TRBV6-6 to TRBJ2-2, with 10 bases identical to TRBD1. Germline CDR1 is MNHNY and CDR2 is SVGAGI (reference sequence). J lost 7 bases, V lost 0 bases, and 2 bases had no gene match. There are 15 residues in the CDR3. The CDR3 DNA reads TGTGCCAGCAGTTACTCTGACAGGGGGCGCGGGGAGCTGTTTTTT. The encoded protein is CASSYSDRGRGELFF.

This chain links TRBV7-8 with TRBJ2-1; 9 bases are shared with TRBD2. The ends lost 3 bases at V and 7 bases at J; junction bases unmatched: 4. This CDR3 is built from 14 residues. CDR1 SGHVS and CDR2 FQNEAQ come from the germline V gene. The CDR3 spells CASSFRSGGNEQFF. CDR3 nucleotides: TGTGCCAGCAGCTTTCGTAGCGGGGGTAATGAGCAGTTCTTC.

The chain links TRBV18 to TRBJ2-1; D is possibly TRBD2 (5 bases). In germline, CDR1 is KGHSH, CDR2 LQKENI. V was shortened by 6 bases and J by 7 bases, with 10 bases between the two germline ends. The CDR3 totals 12 residues. As DNA, the CDR3 is TGTGCCAGCTCCGGTAGGAGGAATGAGCAGTTCTTC. Translation: CASSGRRNEQFF.

With respect to this clone: The final CDR3 position lacks the conserved phenylalanine or tryptophan, pointing to a likely read error. No DNA is shown, since the ends of the CDR3 on it are uncertain; the CDR3 is the one TCRdb lists. The chain joins TRBV10-1 to TRBJ2-7; TRBD1, as called in the table, went unchecked against the DNA. Including both end residues, the CDR3 is 8 amino acids long. Germline assignment: CDR1 WNHNN and CDR2 SYGVQD (reference sequence). The CDR3 is CGGGQEFI.

The chain couples TRBV7-3 to TRBJ2-1; weak D call: TRBD2 (6 bases). The CDR3 runs 13 residues. Germline-derived CDR1 and CDR2 are SGHTA and FQGTGA. V was trimmed by 2 bases and J by 12 bases, leaving 14 bases between them. CDR3 sequence (DNA): TGTGCCAGCAGCTTACTCCAGGGAGGTGGGCAGTTCTTC. Its translation: CASSLLQGGGQFF.

This clone has just a few counts. The chain employs TRBV11-2 and TRBJ1-5; no reliable D call. Germline-derived CDR1 and CDR2 are SGHAT and FQNNGV. The CDR3 spans 16 residues. The V and J ends lost 7 bases and 2 bases respectively, with 18 bases between them. CDR3 region: CASTHSRGGGNQPQHF. The CDR3 DNA follows: TGTGCCAGCACCCACTCACGAGGTGGTGGCAATCAGCCCCAGCATTTT. Filled out from reference TRBV11-2 and TRBJ1-5, the complete variable domain reads EAGVAQSPRYKIIEKRQSVAFWCNPISGHATLYWYQQILGQGPKLLIQFQNNGVVDDSQLPKDRFSAERLKGVDSTLKIQPAKLEDSAVYLCASTHSRGGGNQPQHFGDGTRLSIL.

The CDR3: CASSRDGGGQPQHF. CDR3 coding DNA: TGTGCCAGCAGCCGGGACGGGGGTGGACAGCCCCAGCATTTT. The chain carries TRBV7-2 and TRBJ1-5, with a possible D match to TRBD1 (5 bases). V dropped 5 bases and J dropped 7 bases, with 15 bases sitting between them. This CDR3 is 14 amino acids long. The germline gives CDR1 SGHTA, CDR2 FQGNSA. Using reference TRBV7-2 and TRBJ1-5 for the parts outside the CDR3, the full variable domain is GAGVSQSPSNKVTEKGKDVELRCDPISGHTALYWYRQSLGQGLEFLIYFQGNSAPDKSGLPSDRFSAERTGGSVSTLTIQRTQQEDSAVYLCASSRDGGGQPQHFGDGTRLSIL.

The table lists this clone with a count of one. The chain carries TRBV19 and TRBJ1-5, with D possibly matching TRBD1 (6 bases). Trimming shortened V by 6 bases and J by 0 bases, and 18 bases separated the two germline ends. The CDR3 runs to 17 residues. Germline V gives CDR1 LNHDA, CDR2 SQIVND (reference sequence). CDR3 sequence: CASSNYRGAVSNQPQHF. CDR3 sequence (DNA): TGTGCCAGTAGCAATTACCGGGGGGCGGTTAGCAATCAGCCCCAGCATTTT.

This clone was detected once. This chain uses TRBV9 with TRBJ2-7, with 8 bases matching TRBD1. Losses at the gene ends were 2 bases for V and 2 bases for J; bases not matched to a gene: 6. Germline CDR1 and CDR2: SGDLS and YYNGEE. This CDR3 has 15 residues. In DNA, the CDR3 is TGTGCCAGCAGCGTCGGGACAGGCACGACCTACGAGCAGTACTTC. Translation gives CASSVGTGTTYEQYF.

This chain joins TRBV18 and TRBJ2-3; 8 bases match TRBD1. V lost 3 bases and J lost 3; bases outside the gene matches: 5. The CDR3 extends over 15 amino acids. From germline, CDR1 is KGHSH and CDR2 LQKENI. This CDR3 reads CASSPDRVSTDTQYF. The CDR3 nucleotides read TGTGCCAGCTCACCGGACAGGGTCTCAACAGATACGCAGTATTTT.

This clone appeared a single time. This rearrangement joins TRBV29-1 to TRBJ1-1; D possibly corresponds to TRBD1 (6 bases). The CDR3 is made up of 16 amino acids. Trimming cost V 7 bases and J 0 bases, with 21 bases left between them. Germline assignment: CDR1 SQVTM and CDR2 ANQGSEA. The CDR3 reads CSALPDNRDMNTEAFF. The CDR3, as DNA: TGCAGCGCCCTTCCAGATAACAGGGATATGAACACTGAAGCTTTCTTT.

The chain is built from TRBV9 and TRBJ1-1, with D possibly matching TRBD1 (6 bases). V was pared by 1 base and J by 4 bases, with 11 bases between. This CDR3 is 14 amino acids long. CDR1 and CDR2 (germline): SGDLS, YYNGEE. CDR3 amino acids: CASSVRGASTEAFF. As DNA, the CDR3 is TGTGCCAGCAGCGTACGGGGGGCTAGCACTGAAGCTTTCTTT.